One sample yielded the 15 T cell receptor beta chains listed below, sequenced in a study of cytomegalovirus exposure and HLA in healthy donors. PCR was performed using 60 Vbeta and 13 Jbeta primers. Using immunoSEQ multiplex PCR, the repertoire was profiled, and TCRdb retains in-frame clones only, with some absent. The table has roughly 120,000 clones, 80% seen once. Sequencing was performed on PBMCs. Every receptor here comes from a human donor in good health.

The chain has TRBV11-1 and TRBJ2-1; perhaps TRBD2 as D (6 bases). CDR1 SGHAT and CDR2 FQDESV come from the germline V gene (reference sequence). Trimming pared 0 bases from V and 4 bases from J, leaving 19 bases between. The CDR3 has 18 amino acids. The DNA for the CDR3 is TGTGCCAGCAGCTTAGCGGGGGTTGGGGGGTTGGCGTACAATGAGCAGTTCTTC. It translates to CASSLAGVGGLAYNEQFF.

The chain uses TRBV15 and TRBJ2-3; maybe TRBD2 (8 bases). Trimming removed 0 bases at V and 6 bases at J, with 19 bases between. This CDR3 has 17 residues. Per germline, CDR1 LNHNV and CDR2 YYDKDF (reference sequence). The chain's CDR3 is CATSRERSPGGGDTQYF. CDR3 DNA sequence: TGTGCCACCAGCAGAGAGCGCTCACCGGGAGGGGGCGATACGCAGTATTTT.

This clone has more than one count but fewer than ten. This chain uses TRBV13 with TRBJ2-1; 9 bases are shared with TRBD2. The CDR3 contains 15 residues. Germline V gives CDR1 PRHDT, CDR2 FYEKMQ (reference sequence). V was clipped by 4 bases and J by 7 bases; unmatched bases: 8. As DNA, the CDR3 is TGTGCCAGCAGCTACCCCGGGACTAGCCGAAATGAGCAGTTCTTC. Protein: CASSYPGTSRNEQFF.

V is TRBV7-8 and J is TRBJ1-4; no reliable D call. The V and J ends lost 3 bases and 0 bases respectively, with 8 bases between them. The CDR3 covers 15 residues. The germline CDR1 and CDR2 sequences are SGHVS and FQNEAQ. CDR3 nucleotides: TGTGCCAGCAGCTTTTCCGGGTCAACTAATGAAAAACTGTTTTTT. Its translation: CASSFSGSTNEKLFF.

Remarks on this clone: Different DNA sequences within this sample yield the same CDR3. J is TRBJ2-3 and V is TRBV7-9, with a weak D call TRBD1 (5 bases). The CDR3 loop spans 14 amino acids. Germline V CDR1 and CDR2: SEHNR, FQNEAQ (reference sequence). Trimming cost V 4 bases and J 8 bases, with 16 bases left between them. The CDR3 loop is CASSSHGAIITQYF. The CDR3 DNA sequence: TGTGCCAGCAGCTCCCATGGGGCTATTATTACGCAGTATTTT.

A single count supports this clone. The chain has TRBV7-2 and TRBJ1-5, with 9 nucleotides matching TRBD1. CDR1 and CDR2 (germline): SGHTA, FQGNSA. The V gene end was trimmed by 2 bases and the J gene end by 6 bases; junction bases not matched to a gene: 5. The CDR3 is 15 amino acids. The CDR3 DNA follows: TGTGCCAGCAGCTTAAGACAGGGGGTGAGTCAGCCCCAGCATTTT. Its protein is CASSLRQGVSQPQHF.

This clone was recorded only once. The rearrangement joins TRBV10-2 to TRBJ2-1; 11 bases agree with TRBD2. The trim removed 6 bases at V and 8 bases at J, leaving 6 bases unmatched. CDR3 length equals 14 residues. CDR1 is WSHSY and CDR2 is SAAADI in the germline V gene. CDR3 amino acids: CASSRLAGLDEQFF. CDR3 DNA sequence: TGCGCCAGCAGCCGACTAGCGGGGTTGGATGAGCAGTTCTTC.

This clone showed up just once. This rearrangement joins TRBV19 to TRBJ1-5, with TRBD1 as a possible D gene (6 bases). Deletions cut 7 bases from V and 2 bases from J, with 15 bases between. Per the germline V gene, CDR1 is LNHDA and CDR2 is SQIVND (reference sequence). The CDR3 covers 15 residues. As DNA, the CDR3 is TGTGCCAGTAAGTACAGGGAAAATGGCAATCAGCCCCAGCATTTT. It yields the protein CASKYRENGNQPQHF.

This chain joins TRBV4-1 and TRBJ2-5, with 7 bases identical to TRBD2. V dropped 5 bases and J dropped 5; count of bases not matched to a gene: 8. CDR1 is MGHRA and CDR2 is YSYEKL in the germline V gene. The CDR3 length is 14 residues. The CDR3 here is CASSRASGAETQYF. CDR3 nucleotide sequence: TGCGCCAGCAGCAGAGCTAGCGGTGCCGAGACCCAGTACTTC.

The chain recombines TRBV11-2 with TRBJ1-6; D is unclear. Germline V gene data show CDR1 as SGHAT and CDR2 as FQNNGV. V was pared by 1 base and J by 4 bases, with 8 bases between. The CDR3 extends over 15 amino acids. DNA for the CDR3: TGTGCCAGCAGCTTAGTGAGCAAATATAATTCACCCCTCCACTTT. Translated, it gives CASSLVSKYNSPLHF. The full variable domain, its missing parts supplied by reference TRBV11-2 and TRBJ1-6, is EAGVAQSPRYKIIEKRQSVAFWCNPISGHATLYWYQQILGQGPKLLIQFQNNGVVDDSQLPKDRFSAERLKGVDSTLKIQPAKLEDSAVYLCASSLVSKYNSPLHFGNGTRLTVT.

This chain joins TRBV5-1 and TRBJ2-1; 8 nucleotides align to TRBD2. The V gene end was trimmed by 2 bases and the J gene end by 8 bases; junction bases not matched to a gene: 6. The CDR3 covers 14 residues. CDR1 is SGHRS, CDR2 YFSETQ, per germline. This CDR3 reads CASSLRGGKDEQFF. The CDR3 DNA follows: TGCGCCAGCAGCTTACGGGGGGGCAAGGATGAGCAGTTCTTC.

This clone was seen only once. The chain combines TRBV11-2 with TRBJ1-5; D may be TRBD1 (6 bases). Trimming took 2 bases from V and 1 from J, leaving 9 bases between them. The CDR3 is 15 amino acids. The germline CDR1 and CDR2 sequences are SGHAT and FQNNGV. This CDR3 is CASSLRQGSNQPQHF. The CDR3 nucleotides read TGTGCCAGCAGCTTAAGGCAGGGGAGCAATCAGCCCCAGCATTTT.

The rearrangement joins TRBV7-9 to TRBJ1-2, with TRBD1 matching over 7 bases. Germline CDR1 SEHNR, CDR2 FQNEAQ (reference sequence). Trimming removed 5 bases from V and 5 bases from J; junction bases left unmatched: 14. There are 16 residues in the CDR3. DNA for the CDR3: TGTGCCAGCAGCGCAGATGAGAGGACAGGACCATATGGCTACACCTTC. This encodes CASSADERTGPYGYTF.

CDR3 nucleotides: TGTGCCAGCAGCTTGTGGGGGGGAGGCAATCAGCCCCAGCATTTT. It specifies CASSLWGGGNQPQHF. The chain has TRBV11-2 and TRBJ1-5; perhaps TRBD1 as D (5 bases). The CDR3 loop spans 15 amino acids. Trimming removed 3 bases at V and 2 bases at J, with 11 bases between. Germline V gene data show CDR1 as SGHAT and CDR2 as FQNNGV.

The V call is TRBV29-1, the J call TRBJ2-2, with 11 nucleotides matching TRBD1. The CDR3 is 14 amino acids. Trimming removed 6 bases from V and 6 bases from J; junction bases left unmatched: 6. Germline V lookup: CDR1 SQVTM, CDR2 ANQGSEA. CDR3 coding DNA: TGCAGCGTCGGACAGGGGGCGCGGGCCGGGGAGCTGTTTTTT. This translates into CSVGQGARAGELFF.